This TCR beta chain was recovered during a study of cytomegalovirus exposure and HLA in healthy donors. CDR3 size: 14 residues. With V trimmed by 3 bases and J by 5 bases, 7 bases remained unmatched. From germline, CDR1 is SGHVS and CDR2 FNYEAQ. Measured with immunoSEQ multiplex PCR; TCRdb has only the in-frame clones, and not every one. The sample lists some 80,000 clones, about 95% occurring once. The rearrangement links TRBV7-6 to TRBJ2-7; 7 nucleotides match TRBD2. The material sequenced was PBMCs. The clonotype was recovered from a woman under 30 in good health and CMV-seronegative. This chain's CDR3 is CASSFGGGIHEQYF. DNA of the CDR3: TGTGCCAGCAGCTTTGGGGGAGGGATCCACGAGCAGTACTTC. Filled out from reference TRBV7-6 and TRBJ2-7, the complete variable domain reads GAGVSQSPRYKVTKRGQDVALRCDPISGHVSLYWYRQALGQGPEFLTYFNYEAQQDKSGLPNDRFSAERPEGSISTLTIQRTEQRDSAMYRCASSFGGGIHEQYFGPGTRLTVT.